This TCR beta chain was captured in a study of blood T cell repertoires in COVID-19. About the study: Samples of COVID-19 (acute and convalescent) were obtained from the United States, Italy and Spain.

The junction had 8 bases not matched to a gene; V was cut back by 8 bases and J by 10 bases. This CDR3 comprises 14 residues. From germline, CDR1 is SNHLY and CDR2 FYNNEI. Profiled with immunoSEQ multiplex PCR; TCRdb holds only in-frame clones, not every one. Among nearly 200,000 clones listed, roughly 84% were seen once. The chain combines TRBV2 with TRBJ1-6; 10 nucleotides align to TRBD1. The receptor was derived from a middle-aged woman who had recovered from COVID-19. Sample: peripheral blood. The CDR3 DNA is TGTGCCAGCCAGACCGGGACAGGGGCCTCACCCCTCCACTTT. Amino acid sequence: CASQTGTGASPLHF.